The 27 T cell receptor beta chains below all came from one sample that was sequenced in a study of identical twins. TCRdb reanalysed the 5' RACE reads using MiXCR and keeps one entry per CDR3 protein. The sample includes 700,000 or so distinct CDR3 sequences, 8.6% of them seen just once. Separately, the same data were catalogued under a study of yellow fever vaccine responses in identical twins.

The sequenced sample was PBMCs. These receptors all come from a woman under 30 in good health.

This clonotype has a handful of counts. V is TRBV4-3 and J is TRBJ2-3; 10 nucleotides line up with TRBD2. Per germline, CDR1 LGHNA and CDR2 YSLEER. After removal of 3 bases from V and 5 bases from J, the junction contained 8 bases not matched to a gene. The CDR3 covers 16 residues. CDR3: CASSQMSGRAGDTQYF. CDR3 coding DNA: TGCGCCAGCAGCCAGATGAGCGGGAGGGCCGGAGATACGCAGTATTTT.

The V and J genes are TRBV18 and TRBJ1-3, with 7 positions matching TRBD1. Germline trimming cut 6 bases from V and 2 bases from J; bases unmatched to any gene: 4. The V gene's germline CDR1 is KGHSH and CDR2 LQKENI. The length of the CDR3 is 14 residues. CDR3 sequence (DNA): TGTGCCAGCTCTCGAGACAGGGCTGGAAACACCATATATTTT. Its protein product is CASSRDRAGNTIYF. The whole variable domain, filled in from reference TRBV18 and TRBJ1-3, reads NAGVMQNPRHLVRRRGQEARLRCSPMKGHSHVYWYRQLPEEGLKFMVYLQKENIIDESGMPKERFSAEFPKEGPSILRIQQVVRGDSAAYFCASSRDRAGNTIYFGEGSWLTVV.

This clonotype occurred a few times. The rearrangement joins TRBV10-3 to TRBJ2-3; tentatively, D is TRBD2 (7 bases). Germline V gene data show CDR1 as ENHRY and CDR2 as SYGVKD. This CDR3 region has 13 residues. The V end lost 6 bases, the J end lost 6 bases, and 13 bases lay between the germline ends. The CDR3 here is CAISAGGGDTQYF. As DNA, the CDR3 is TGTGCCATCAGCGCTGGGGGGGGCGATACGCAGTATTTT.

This clonotype has just a few counts. The chain uses TRBV4-1 and TRBJ2-2, with 10 nucleotides matching TRBD1. The CDR3 contains 16 residues. Germline assignment: CDR1 MGHRA and CDR2 YSYEKL. V lost 4 bases, J lost 4 bases, and 6 bases stayed unmatched. The CDR3 reads CASSPPGQGTTGELFF. CDR3 DNA sequence: TGCGCCAGCAGCCCACCGGGACAGGGGACCACCGGGGAGCTGTTTTTT.

This clonotype occurred many times. The chain employs TRBV20-1 and TRBJ1-1; D remains unclear. The V gene's germline CDR1 is DFQATT and CDR2 SNEGSKA (reference sequence). The CDR3 contains 15 residues. V gave up 6 bases and J gave up 1 base, with 18 bases separating them. The DNA of the CDR3 is TGCAGTGCCCACCGACCAGAAGGAACGAACACTGAAGCTTTCTTT. Amino acids: CSAHRPEGTNTEAFF.

The chain employs TRBV21-1 and TRBJ1-4; the D call TRBD1 from the table was never checked on the DNA. TRBV21-1 is a known pseudogene. The CDR3 is 24 residues long. The CDR3 DNA reads as TGTGCCAGCAGCAAAGTCATTGGGACCCAATCCGGTCAACGCCTATCCGCGTCTAATGAAAAACTGTTTTTT. This encodes CASSKVIGTQSGQRLSASNEKLFF.

In its sample, this clonotype was seen a few times. One end of the junction fails to match germline, which may point to a read error. This chain links TRBV10-3 with TRBJ2-7; 7 bases match TRBD2. The CDR3 sequence is 15 residues long. The germline V gene has CDR1 ENHRY and CDR2 SYGVKD. The CDR3 DNA reads TGTGCCATCAGAGAGTTGGCGGGAGAACACTACGAGCAGTACTTC. Translation gives CAIRELAGEHYEQYF.

The chain recombines TRBV7-8 with TRBJ2-7, with D perhaps TRBD1 (6 bases). V lost 5 bases, J lost 12 bases, and 23 bases lay in between. This CDR3 contains 14 residues. Germline V gene data show CDR1 as SGHVS and CDR2 as FQNEAQ. This CDR3 is CASSLDPGQRLPYF. CDR3 nucleotide sequence: TGTGCCAGCAGCCTAGACCCGGGACAACGCCTTCCGTACTTC.

The sample holds many counts of this clonotype. The CDR3 nucleotides are TGCAGCGCCCAGATATATGGGGGAGACTACGAGCAGTACTTC. Encoded protein: CSAQIYGGDYEQYF. The V call is TRBV29-1, the J call TRBJ2-7, with D tentatively TRBD1 or TRBD2 (5 bases each). Germline loops: CDR1 SQVTM, CDR2 ANQGSEA. The CDR3 has 14 residues. The V end was cut by 7 bases, the J end by 3 bases, with 19 bases between.

This clonotype was detected many times. The chain uses TRBV5-1 and TRBJ2-2, with D tentatively TRBD1 (6 bases). V lost 7 bases and J 8 bases, leaving 24 bases between the germline ends. The CDR3 extends over 16 amino acids. CDR1 is SGHRS, CDR2 YFSETQ, per germline. CDR3 residues: CASHRDIPRGSGELFF. The CDR3, as DNA: TGCGCCAGCCACCGGGACATCCCCCGGGGTTCGGGGGAGCTGTTTTTT.

J is TRBJ1-5 and V is TRBV29-1; D ambiguous. The ends were cut back, 4 bases at V and 5 bases at J, with 12 bases in the middle. This CDR3 has 13 amino acids. Germline CDR1 is SQVTM and CDR2 is ANQGSEA. The CDR3 coding sequence is TGCAGCGTTGTTTTCGGGTTAGATCAGCCCCAGCATTTT. The encoded protein is CSVVFGLDQPQHF.

This sequence joins TRBV18 and TRBJ1-5, with D unresolved. CDR3 length: 16 residues. V dropped 3 bases and J dropped 2 bases, with 14 bases sitting between them. Germline CDR1 is KGHSH and CDR2 is LQKENI. CDR3 nucleotides: TGTGCCAGCTCACCTTCAGCGTCAGCCCGCAATCAGCCCCAGCATTTT. Its protein product is CASSPSASARNQPQHF.

The chain links TRBV6-2 or TRBV6-3 to TRBJ2-1; 7 positions match TRBD2. Germline V gives CDR1 MNHEY, CDR2 SVGEGT. The V segment lost 5 bases and the J segment 7 bases; nucleotides outside the gene matches: 14. CDR3 length equals 16 residues. Here the CDR3 DNA reads TGTGCCAGCAGTGACGGCGGGAGCGGGGCCCTTAATGAGCAGTTCTTC. As protein: CASSDGGSGALNEQFF.

Points on this clonotype: One end of the junction does not line up with germline, which may come from a read error. The gene calls are TRBV2 and TRBJ2-1; the match to TRBD2 covers 10 bases. This CDR3 has 12 amino acids. Looked up from germline, CDR1 is SNHLY and CDR2 is FYNNEI. CDR3 nucleotide sequence: TGTGCCAGCAGTGAAGTGGCTAGCGGGGGAATCTTC. It specifies CASSEVASGGIF.

In this sample, this clonotype turned up a few times. V and J are TRBV7-2 and TRBJ2-7, with a weak D call TRBD1 (5 bases). The CDR3 spans 14 residues. CDR1 SGHTA and CDR2 FQGNSA come from the germline V gene. V lost 5 bases and J lost 2, with 13 bases in between. CDR3 in DNA: TGTGCCAGCAGCCTTGAAGTACAGGCCTACGAGCAGTACTTC. It is translated as CASSLEVQAYEQYF.

The table lists this clonotype with a few counts. The chain has TRBV7-8 and TRBJ2-5; D tentatively reads TRBD1 or TRBD2 (5 bases each). Germline V gene sequence: CDR1 SGHVS, CDR2 FQNEAQ. The CDR3 runs 13 residues. V lost 4 bases and J 5 bases, leaving 11 bases between the germline ends. The CDR3 loop is CASSSWGFETQYF. DNA for the CDR3: TGTGCCAGCAGCTCCTGGGGGTTCGAGACCCAGTACTTC.

Only a few counts were recorded for this clonotype. V is TRBV4-2 and J is TRBJ2-3; D is unresolved. The germline V gene encodes CDR1 LGHNA and CDR2 YNFKEQ. The V and J ends lost 0 bases and 2 bases respectively, with 9 bases between them. This CDR3 is 15 amino acids long. The CDR3 DNA is TGTGCCAGCAGCCAAGACGGTGCGGCCACAGATACGCAGTATTTT. Translation: CASSQDGAATDTQYF.

This clonotype was recorded a few times. J is TRBJ2-7 and V is TRBV4-1, with 12 bases identical to TRBD2. V was pared by 5 bases and J by 1 base, with 9 bases of the junction left unmatched. This CDR3 has 17 amino acids. Looked up from germline, CDR1 is MGHRA and CDR2 is YSYEKL. For the CDR3, the DNA is TGCGCCAGCAGCGACCGACCGGGACTAGCGGGTTCCTACGAGCAGTACTTC. Amino acid sequence: CASSDRPGLAGSYEQYF.

In this sample, this clonotype turned up a few times. The rearrangement uses TRBV7-8 and TRBJ1-5, with D possibly being TRBD1 (5 bases). The CDR3 extends over 16 amino acids. V lost 1 base to trimming and J lost 0 bases, with 10 bases between them. Germline V CDR1 and CDR2: SGHVS, FQNEAQ. CDR3 bases: TGTGCCAGCAGCTTAGAGTGGGGCTATAGCAATCAGCCCCAGCATTTT. Translating gives CASSLEWGYSNQPQHF.

This clonotype was detected a few times. The chain recombines TRBV20-1 with TRBJ1-3; D is undetermined. The CDR3 is 12 amino acids. Germline CDR1 DFQATT, CDR2 SNEGSKA (reference sequence). V was shortened by 5 bases and J by 2 bases, with 7 bases between the two germline ends. CDR3 DNA sequence: TGCAGTGCTGCGGGCCCTGGAAACACCATATATTTT. Encoded protein: CSAAGPGNTIYF.

A few counts support this clonotype. This chain links TRBV20-1 with TRBJ2-7; D is possibly TRBD1 (6 bases). The CDR3 spans 12 residues. Germline CDR1 reads DFQATT; CDR2 reads SNEGSKA (reference sequence). With 1 base removed from V and 6 bases from J, the gap between germline ends came to 10 bases. CDR3 DNA: TGCAGTGCTAGAGGGGCAGGGGTCGAGCAGTACTTC. This encodes CSARGAGVEQYF.

The genes are TRBV28 and TRBJ2-7; D not certain. CDR3 length: 14 residues. V gave up 4 bases and J gave up 6 bases, with 16 bases separating them. Germline V gene sequence: CDR1 MDHEN, CDR2 SYDVKM. CDR3 nucleotides: TGTGCCAGCAGTTCGGACCTGGATCCGCTCGAGCAGTACTTC. As protein: CASSSDLDPLEQYF.

This clonotype was counted a few times. The rearrangement joins TRBV20-1 to TRBJ2-7; 11 bases align to TRBD2. Germline V gene data show CDR1 as DFQATT and CDR2 as SNEGSKA (reference sequence). This CDR3 region has 13 residues. CDR3 nucleotides: TGCAGACCCTTGGGACTAGCGGACTACGAGCAGTACTTC. This sequence encodes CRPLGLADYEQYF.

A few counts support this clonotype. The chain has TRBV7-2 and TRBJ2-1, with TRBD2 identical over 9 bases. Germline CDR1 and CDR2: SGHTA and FQGNSA. The V segment lost 2 bases and the J segment 0 bases; nucleotides outside the gene matches: 5. There are 17 residues in the CDR3. The DNA of the CDR3 is TGTGCCAGCAGCTTATTAGCGGGAGATTACTCCTACAATGAGCAGTTCTTC. Translation: CASSLLAGDYSYNEQFF.

Here the CDR3 reads CSAREGNRISDTQYF. The CDR3 nucleotides read TGCAGTGCTAGAGAGGGAAACCGAATTTCAGATACGCAGTATTTT. The chain couples TRBV20-1 to TRBJ2-3; D not resolved. Germline assignment: CDR1 DFQATT and CDR2 SNEGSKA (reference sequence). Deletions cut 0 bases from V and 4 bases from J, with 14 bases between. The CDR3 totals 15 residues.

This clonotype was detected a few times. The DNA for the CDR3 is TGCAGCGGGAGGAGCCTTGGGTACAATGAGCAGTTCTTC. Encoded protein: CSGRSLGYNEQFF. The chain links TRBV29-1 to TRBJ2-1, with D perhaps TRBD2 (5 bases). V lost 7 bases, J lost 4 bases, and 14 bases lay in between. The CDR3 spans 13 residues. Germline CDR1 is SQVTM and CDR2 is ANQGSEA.

In its sample, this clonotype was seen a few times. The chain joins TRBV15 to TRBJ2-7; TRBD2 matches 11 bases. The germline CDR1 and CDR2 sequences are LNHNV and YYDKDF (reference sequence). V lost 7 bases, J lost 1 base, and 6 bases stayed unmatched. CDR3 length: 15 residues. Here the CDR3 reads CATTATSGTSYEQYF. The DNA of the CDR3 is TGTGCCACCACCGCGACTAGCGGGACGTCCTACGAGCAGTACTTC.